Following are 13 T cell receptor beta chains from one sample sequenced in a study of shared clonotypes between healthy human individuals. Naive CD8 populations comprised CD45RO-negative cells positively selected for CCR7, excluding terminally differentiated effector memory CD45RA+ cells. The table came from immunoSEQ multiplex PCR; TCRdb's copy has only in-frame clones and leaves some out. The sample lists some 2.1 million clones, about 94% occurring once. The sequenced sample consisted of naive CD8+ T cells sorted from blood. These receptors all come from a man younger than 35 in good health.

The chain joins TRBV23-1 to TRBJ1-5; the match to TRBD1 covers 8 bases. TRBV23-1 is known as an ORF, though its function is uncertain. Germline trimming cut 8 bases from V and 3 bases from J; bases unmatched to any gene: 6. This CDR3 comprises 14 residues. In DNA, the CDR3 is TGCGCCAGCCGACAGGGGAGGAACAATCAGCCCCAGCATTTT. It encodes CASRQGRNNQPQHF.

V and J are TRBV28 and TRBJ2-7; tentatively, D is TRBD2 (5 bases). V lost 5 bases to trimming and J lost 3 bases, with 14 bases between them. The germline V gene has CDR1 MDHEN and CDR2 SYDVKM. The CDR3 spans 14 residues. The CDR3 here is CASSTRTGDYEQYF. The CDR3 nucleotides read TGTGCCAGCAGTACCAGAACCGGGGACTACGAGCAGTACTTC.

The chain recombines TRBV10-3 with TRBJ2-7, with D perhaps being TRBD1 or TRBD2 (5 bases each). V gave up 0 bases and J gave up 2 bases, with 8 bases separating them. CDR1 is ENHRY, CDR2 SYGVKD, per germline. The CDR3 runs to 14 residues. CDR3 region: CAISESGDPYEQYF. The CDR3 nucleotides read TGTGCCATCAGTGAGTCGGGGGATCCCTACGAGCAGTACTTC.

The chain carries TRBV19 and TRBJ2-1, with 10 positions matching TRBD2. There are 17 residues in the CDR3. Germline values: CDR1 LNHDA, CDR2 SQIVND (reference sequence). The ends lost 0 bases at V and 8 bases at J; junction bases unmatched: 10. Written as DNA, the CDR3 is TGTGCCAGTAGTATAGACCCGGCTAGCGGGAGTTGGGATGAGCAGTTCTTC. Translating it yields CASSIDPASGSWDEQFF.

The chain carries TRBV6-6 and TRBJ2-3, with D possibly being TRBD1 (6 bases). This CDR3 region has 15 residues. Trimming took off 3 bases at V and 2 bases at J, with 12 bases between the two ends. CDR1 and CDR2 from the germline V gene are MNHNY and SVGAGI (reference sequence). The CDR3 DNA sequence: TGTGCCAGCAGTTATGAACAGGGCTACACAGATACGCAGTATTTT. It is translated as CASSYEQGYTDTQYF.

This sequence joins TRBV14 and TRBJ2-3; TRBD1 is a possible D gene (6 bases). CDR3 length equals 15 residues. V lost 4 bases and J 0 bases, leaving 11 bases between the germline ends. Germline assignment: CDR1 SGHDN and CDR2 FVKESK. The CDR3 nucleotides read TGTGCCAGCAGCCCCTACAGGGAGAGCACAGATACGCAGTATTTT. Translated: CASSPYRESTDTQYF.

This clone was seen just once. The chain recombines TRBV9 with TRBJ2-7; D perhaps matches TRBD2 (5 bases). Trimming cost V 5 bases and J 3 bases, with 15 bases left between them. The CDR3 is 14 residues long. CDR1 and CDR2 (germline): SGDLS, YYNGEE. Written as DNA, the CDR3 is TGTGCCAGCAGTCCAATGGCACGGGACTACGAGCAGTACTTC. It yields the protein CASSPMARDYEQYF.

This chain links TRBV28 with TRBJ1-6; possibly TRBD1 for D (5 bases). Germline CDR1 and CDR2: MDHEN and SYDVKM. This CDR3 has 16 residues. Trimming stripped 6 bases from V and 7 bases from J, with 19 bases between. The CDR3 here is CASSPPQGEGNSPLHF. Written as DNA, the CDR3 is TGTGCCAGCAGCCCACCCCAGGGAGAAGGCAATTCACCCCTCCACTTT.

The genes are TRBV7-9 and TRBJ2-7, with 7 bases fitting TRBD1. The CDR3 is 15 amino acids. Per the germline V gene, CDR1 is SEHNR and CDR2 is FQNEAQ (reference sequence). The ends lost 4 bases at V and 0 bases at J; junction bases unmatched: 6. The CDR3 bases are TGTGCCAGCAGCTCCGGGACAGACAGCTCCTACGAGCAGTACTTC. Translation gives CASSSGTDSSYEQYF.

The chain links TRBV4-1 to TRBJ2-7; D perhaps matches TRBD2 (5 bases). Germline V CDR1 and CDR2: MGHRA, YSYEKL. V lost 6 bases and J 2 bases, leaving 14 bases between the germline ends. This CDR3 region has 14 residues. CDR3 protein: CASRAHPGTYEQYF. CDR3 bases: TGCGCCAGCAGGGCGCACCCGGGGACCTACGAGCAGTACTTC.

This clone was detected only once. V usage is TRBV9 and J usage is TRBJ1-1; D might be TRBD1 (5 bases). Looked up from germline, CDR1 is SGDLS and CDR2 is YYNGEE. V dropped 4 bases and J dropped 3 bases, with 10 bases sitting between them. CDR3 length equals 13 residues. The CDR3 DNA reads as TGTGCCAGCAGCCCAGAAGGGGACACTGAAGCTTTCTTT. This sequence encodes CASSPEGDTEAFF.

The rearrangement links TRBV18 to TRBJ1-2, with D tentatively TRBD1 (5 bases). The CDR3 contains 15 residues. V lost 1 base to trimming and J lost 3 bases, with 12 bases between them. Germline lookup yields CDR1 KGHSH and CDR2 LQKENI. CDR3 amino acids: CASSPLFDRDYGYTF. Here the CDR3 DNA reads TGTGCCAGCTCACCACTGTTCGACAGAGACTATGGCTACACCTTC.

The chain employs TRBV9 and TRBJ2-1, with 10 bases matching TRBD2. Losses at the gene ends were 5 bases for V and 6 bases for J; bases not matched to a gene: 8. Germline CDR1 SGDLS, CDR2 YYNGEE. CDR3 length: 15 amino acids. The CDR3 spells CASSAFSGRSNEQFF. CDR3 bases: TGTGCCAGCAGTGCCTTTAGCGGGAGGAGCAATGAGCAGTTCTTC.